This T cell receptor (beta chain) emerged from a study of cytomegalovirus exposure and HLA in healthy donors. As to this clone: Antigen: not known.

J gave up 8 bases and V 6 bases, and 12 bases lay outside the gene matches. The CDR3 is 14 residues long. CDR1 is MNHNS and CDR2 is SASEGT in the germline V gene. The PCR made use of 60 Vbeta and 13 Jbeta primers. Method: immunoSEQ multiplex PCR; TCRdb's copy keeps in-frame clones and lacks some. This repertoire shows some 100,000 clones, roughly 76% found once; its top ten account for roughly 8%. General observations from the study: Later analysis demonstrated an association between a missense DCLRE1C variant and TCR beta V- and J-gene trimming.

This TCR derives from a woman aged 50 to 60 in good health and CMV-seropositive. Sample: PBMCs. The rearrangement links TRBV6-1 to TRBJ1-2, with 7 nucleotides matching TRBD1. This CDR3 reads CASRPGTVGLGYTF. The CDR3 region has the DNA TGTGCCAGCAGACCCGGGACAGTCGGGCTCGGCTACACCTTC.